Below are 5 T cell receptor beta chains sequenced from a single sample in a study of CD4+ T cells in melanoma (dated by TCRdb to 2021 to 2024). The library was prepared using the immunoSEQ multiplex PCR assay. TCRdb retrieved this table from immuneACCESS and kept in-frame rearrangements only. Not all clones are present; in checked studies, unresolved V genes account for under half, and no reason is known for the remainder. The sample table records 18,000 or so clones; about 85% of these occur just once. The top ten clonotypes cover under 7% of the sample. The sample was cells from a culture (not recorded whether cultured in vitro). These receptors were collected from a human donor with melanoma.

The chain employs TRBV6-6 and TRBJ1-5; D is unclear. CDR1 and CDR2 from the germline V gene are MNHNY and SVGAGI (reference sequence). The CDR3 runs 14 residues. With 10 bases removed from V and 5 bases from J, the gap between germline ends came to 18 bases. This CDR3 is CATLNSNIDQPQHF. The CDR3 region has the DNA TGTGCCACCCTTAACAGCAATATAGATCAGCCCCAGCATTTT.

The chain links TRBV6-5 to TRBJ1-4; D gene ambiguous. This CDR3 has 15 amino acids. Between the trimmed V and J ends, which lost 7 bases and 4 bases, there was a span of 16 bases. Germline V gives CDR1 MNHEY, CDR2 SVGAGI. CDR3 sequence (DNA): TGTGCCAGCACTAACAGACCGGTTTATAATGAAAAACTGTTTTTT. It is translated as CASTNRPVYNEKLFF.

The chain couples TRBV5-5 to TRBJ1-3; D might be TRBD1 (5 bases). V was shortened by 1 base and J by 4 bases, with 15 bases between the two germline ends. The germline V gene has CDR1 SGHKS and CDR2 YYEKEE (reference sequence). The CDR3 covers 16 residues. The CDR3: CASSLSGTPSGNTIYF. As DNA, the CDR3 is TGTGCCAGCAGCTTGTCCGGGACTCCGTCAGGAAACACCATATATTTT.

V is TRBV5-1 and J is TRBJ1-3; the D is unclear. Deletions cut 6 bases from V and 8 bases from J, with 18 bases between. In germline, CDR1 is SGHRS, CDR2 YFSETQ. CDR3 size: 14 residues. The CDR3 here is CASKKGAGTDTIYF. The CDR3 DNA follows: TGCGCCAGCAAGAAGGGTGCCGGAACGGACACCATATATTTT.

The chain carries TRBV12-5 and TRBJ1-2, with D perhaps TRBD1 (6 bases). V was trimmed by 6 bases and J by 8 bases, leaving 31 bases between them. CDR1 is LGHNT, CDR2 FRNRAP, per germline. The length of the CDR3 is 18 residues. Here the CDR3 DNA reads TGTGCTAGTGGAATCACCCACCCCACCCTACAGGGCGTGAGGGGCTACACCTTC. It yields the protein CASGITHPTLQGVRGYTF.